This TCR beta chain was documented in a study of T cell repertoires in cytomegalovirus infection. Study details: It was recently identified HLA-C-restricted and well-studied HLA-B-restricted CMV epitopes that the study used.

This clonotype was observed a few times. The antigen is not known. TCRdb passed the reads through MiXCR, listing each CDR3 protein once. The sample lists tens of thousands of distinct CDR3 sequences; just over 20% were seen once. General study findings and limits: CMV-specific TCR beta clonotypes restricted by HLA-C were the ones dominating the ex vivo response.

Sequences were derived from CD8+ T cells from cultured PBMCs, sampled from culture after CMV antigen stimulation. This receptor was taken from a human donor in good health (CMV status not recorded). Some clones in this sample may be carry-over from other donors' samples.

CDR3 residues: CASSHGTVTQETQYF. The CDR3, as DNA: TGCGCCAGCAGCCATGGGACGGTCACTCAAGAGACCCAGTACTTC. This sequence joins TRBV4-1 and TRBJ2-5, with D possibly called TRBD1 or TRBD2 (5 bases each). The length of the CDR3 is 15 residues. CDR1 MGHRA and CDR2 YSYEKL come from the germline V gene. V gave up 3 bases and J gave up 2 bases, with 13 bases separating them.